The entry below describes one T cell receptor (beta chain). Clones were sequenced by immunoSEQ multiplex PCR, and TCRdb holds only the in-frame ones, with some missing. This sample has 110,000 to 150,000 clones, with over 70% found just once. Those enrolled, adults aged 18 to 89 years, came from about 24 US areas. Participant reports of clinical history set cohort assignment. This entry comes from a study of blood T cell repertoires in COVID-19. Across the whole study: The study drew acute and convalescent COVID-19 samples from the United States, Italy and Spain.

Germline V gives CDR1 SGHNT, CDR2 YYREEE (reference sequence). V was trimmed by 4 bases and J by 5 bases, leaving 15 bases between them. This CDR3 contains 14 residues. The source material was PBMCs or T cells enriched from blood (not recorded which). The sequence came from a man aged 55-75 years who had recovered from COVID-19. The V call is TRBV5-4, the J call TRBJ1-2, with D maybe TRBD1 (5 bases). CDR3 DNA sequence: TGTGCCAGCAGCCCCCAGGGCGGGGAGTATGGCTACACCTTC. It codes for CASSPQGGEYGYTF.